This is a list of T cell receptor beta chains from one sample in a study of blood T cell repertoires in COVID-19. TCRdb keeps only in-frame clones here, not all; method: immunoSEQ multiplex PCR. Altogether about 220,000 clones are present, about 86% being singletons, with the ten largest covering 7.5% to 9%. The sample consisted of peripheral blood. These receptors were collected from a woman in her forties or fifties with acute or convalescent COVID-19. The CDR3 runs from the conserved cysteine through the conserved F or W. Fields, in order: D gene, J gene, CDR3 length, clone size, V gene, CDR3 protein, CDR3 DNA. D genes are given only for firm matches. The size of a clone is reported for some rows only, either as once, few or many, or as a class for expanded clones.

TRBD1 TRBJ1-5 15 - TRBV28 CASRPMDRVNQPQHF TGTGCCAGCAGGCCGATGGACAGGGTCAATCAGCCCCAGCATTTT
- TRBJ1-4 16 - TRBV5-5 CASSFSTVINNEKLFF TGTGCCAGCAGCTTTTCGACAGTTATTAATAATGAAAAACTGTTTTTT
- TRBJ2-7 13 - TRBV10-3 CAISGPRSYEQYF TGTGCCATCAGTGGGCCCAGATCCTACGAGCAGTACTTC
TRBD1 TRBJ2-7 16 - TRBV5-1 CASSLRGLNFSYEQYF TGCGCCAGCAGCTTGAGGGGGCTCAACTTCTCCTACGAGCAGTACTTC
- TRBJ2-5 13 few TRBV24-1 CATSENRQETQYF TGTGCCACCAGTGAAAATAGACAAGAGACCCAGTACTTC
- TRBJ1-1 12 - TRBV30 CAWSSGLLSAFF TGTGCCTGGAGCAGTGGGCTATTATCGGCTTTCTTT
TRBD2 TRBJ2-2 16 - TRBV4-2 CASSLESGGNTGELFF TGTGCCAGCAGCCTCGAAAGCGGGGGGAACACCGGGGAGCTGTTTTTT
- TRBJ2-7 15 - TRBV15 CATSRGGSPPGEQYF TGTGCCACCAGCAGAGGAGGGTCTCCGCCGGGCGAGCAGTACTTC
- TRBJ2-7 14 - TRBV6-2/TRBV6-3 CASSYRFRTGEQYF TGTGCCAGCAGTTACAGGTTCAGGACGGGGGAGCAGTACTTC
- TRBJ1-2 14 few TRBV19 CASKEGDWDYGYTF TGTGCCAGTAAAGAAGGGGATTGGGACTATGGCTACACCTTC
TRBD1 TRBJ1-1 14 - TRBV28 CASTSDRGRTEAFF TGTGCCAGCACCTCGGACAGGGGACGGACTGAAGCTTTCTTT
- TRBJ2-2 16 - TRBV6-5 CASSYSGTRGLGELFF TGTGCCAGCAGTTACTCCGGAACTAGAGGGCTCGGGGAGCTGTTTTTT
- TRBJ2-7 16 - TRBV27 CASSFIKPKATYEQYF TGTGCCAGCAGTTTCATAAAACCAAAAGCCACCTACGAGCAGTACTTC
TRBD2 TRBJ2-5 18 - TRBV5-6 CASSVGLAVILRGETQYF TGTGCCAGCAGCGTTGGACTAGCGGTTATCCTTAGGGGAGAGACCCAGTACTTC
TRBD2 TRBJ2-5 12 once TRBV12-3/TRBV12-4 CASRLAGETQYF TGTGCCAGCCGACTAGCCGGGGAGACCCAGTACTTC
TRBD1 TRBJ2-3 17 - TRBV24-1 CATSDLRQGAKSDTQYF TGTGCCACCAGTGATTTGCGGCAGGGGGCCAAATCAGATACGCAGTATTTT
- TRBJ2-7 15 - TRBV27 CASSLRQGNSYEQYF TGTGCCAGCAGTTTACGGCAGGGGAATTCCTACGAGCAGTACTTC
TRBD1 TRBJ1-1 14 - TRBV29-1 CSVARQGKATEAFF TGCAGCGTAGCCCGACAGGGTAAAGCCACTGAAGCTTTCTTT
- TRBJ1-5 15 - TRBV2 CASSETVAAPQPQHF TGTGCCAGCAGTGAAACGGTGGCGGCGCCTCAGCCCCAGCATTTT
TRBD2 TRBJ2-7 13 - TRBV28 CARHSGSSYEQYF TGTGCCAGACATAGCGGGAGCTCCTACGAGCAGTACTTC
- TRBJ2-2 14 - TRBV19 CASRSVTNTGELFF TGTGCCAGTAGATCAGTGACTAACACCGGGGAGCTGTTTTTT
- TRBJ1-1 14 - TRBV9 CASSVDGTHTEAFF TGTGCCAGCAGCGTAGACGGGACACACACTGAAGCTTTCTTT
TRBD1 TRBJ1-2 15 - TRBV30 CAWSNVGTVGYGYTF TGTGCCTGGAGTAATGTAGGGACAGTAGGCTATGGCTACACCTTC
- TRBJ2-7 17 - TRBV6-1 CASSESPGGGGLNEQYF TGTGCCAGCAGTGAAAGCCCCGGAGGGGGGGGTCTCAACGAGCAGTACTTC